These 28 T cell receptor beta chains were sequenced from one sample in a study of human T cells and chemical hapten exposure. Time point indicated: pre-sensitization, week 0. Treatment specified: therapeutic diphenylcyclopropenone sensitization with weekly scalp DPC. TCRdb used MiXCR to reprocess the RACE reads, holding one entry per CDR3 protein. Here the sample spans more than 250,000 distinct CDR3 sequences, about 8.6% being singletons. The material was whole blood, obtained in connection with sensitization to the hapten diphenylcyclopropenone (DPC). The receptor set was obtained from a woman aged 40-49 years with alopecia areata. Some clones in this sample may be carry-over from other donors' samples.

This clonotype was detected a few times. The DNA of the CDR3 is TGCAGTGCTAGCTTCGGGCGGGGAATGGGCGCAGATACGCAGTATTTT. The encoded protein is CSASFGRGMGADTQYF. J is TRBJ2-3 and V is TRBV20-1; the D gene is possibly TRBD2 (6 bases). The CDR3 extends over 16 amino acids. V lost 3 bases to trimming and J lost 4 bases, with 20 bases between them. Germline V gene sequence: CDR1 DFQATT, CDR2 SNEGSKA (reference sequence).

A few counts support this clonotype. The CDR3 DNA reads TGTGCCAGCAGCTTCCCTGGACAGGGAGAGGCAGATACGCAGTATTTT. This translates into CASSFPGQGEADTQYF. The chain joins TRBV7-2 to TRBJ2-3; 8 nucleotides line up with TRBD1. The CDR3 has 16 residues. The germline CDR1 and CDR2 sequences are SGHTA and FQGNSA. Trimming took 3 bases from V and 4 from J; bases not matched to a gene: 9.

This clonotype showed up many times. The CDR3 DNA reads as TGTGCCAGCGGCTCTCTGGGGGAAGCTTTCTTT. This encodes CASGSLGEAFF. This rearrangement joins TRBV7-3 to TRBJ1-1; D ambiguous. Germline V gene data show CDR1 as SGHTA and CDR2 as FQGTGA. The CDR3 loop spans 11 amino acids. V dropped 8 bases and J dropped 8 bases, with 12 bases sitting between them.

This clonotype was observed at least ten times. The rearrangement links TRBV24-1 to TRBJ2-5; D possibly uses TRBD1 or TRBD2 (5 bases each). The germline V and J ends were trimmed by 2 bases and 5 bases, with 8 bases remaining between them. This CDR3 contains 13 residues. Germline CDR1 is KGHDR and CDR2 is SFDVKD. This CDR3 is CATSDSGSETQYF. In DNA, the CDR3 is TGTGCCACCAGTGATTCAGGGAGTGAGACCCAGTACTTC.

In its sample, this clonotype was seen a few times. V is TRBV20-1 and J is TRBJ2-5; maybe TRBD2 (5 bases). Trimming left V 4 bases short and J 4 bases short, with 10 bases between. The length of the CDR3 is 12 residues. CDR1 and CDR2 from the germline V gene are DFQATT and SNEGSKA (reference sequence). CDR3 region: CSAKQGGETQYF. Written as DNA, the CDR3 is TGCAGTGCTAAACAAGGAGGAGAGACCCAGTACTTC.

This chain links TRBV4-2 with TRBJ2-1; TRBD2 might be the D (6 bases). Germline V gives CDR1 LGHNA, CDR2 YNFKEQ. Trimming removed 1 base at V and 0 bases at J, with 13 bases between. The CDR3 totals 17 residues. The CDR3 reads CASSQGAGRSSYNEQFF. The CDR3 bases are TGTGCCAGCAGCCAAGGAGCAGGGAGGTCCTCCTACAATGAGCAGTTCTTC.

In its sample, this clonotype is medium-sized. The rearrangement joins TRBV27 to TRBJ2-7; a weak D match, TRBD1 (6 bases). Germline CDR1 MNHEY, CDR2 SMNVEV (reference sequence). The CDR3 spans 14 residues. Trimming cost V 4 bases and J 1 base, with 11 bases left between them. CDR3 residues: CASSSPGQSYEQYF. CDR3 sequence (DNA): TGTGCCAGCAGTTCACCGGGACAATCCTACGAGCAGTACTTC.

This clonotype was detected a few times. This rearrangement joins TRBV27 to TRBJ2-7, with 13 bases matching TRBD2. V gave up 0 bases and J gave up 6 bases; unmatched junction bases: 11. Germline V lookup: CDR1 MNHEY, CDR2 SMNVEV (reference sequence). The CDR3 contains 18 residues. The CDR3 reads CASSLSGGFGLAGVEQYF. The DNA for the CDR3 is TGTGCCAGCAGTTTATCGGGGGGATTTGGACTAGCGGGAGTCGAGCAGTACTTC.

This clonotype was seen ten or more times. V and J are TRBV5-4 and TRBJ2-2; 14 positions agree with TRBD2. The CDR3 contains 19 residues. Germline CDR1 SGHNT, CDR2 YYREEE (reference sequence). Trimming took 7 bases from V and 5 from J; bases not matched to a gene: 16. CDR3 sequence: CASGEPGTSGRLGTGELFF. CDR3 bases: TGTGCCAGCGGAGAACCCGGGACTAGCGGGAGACTGGGGACCGGGGAGCTGTTTTTT.

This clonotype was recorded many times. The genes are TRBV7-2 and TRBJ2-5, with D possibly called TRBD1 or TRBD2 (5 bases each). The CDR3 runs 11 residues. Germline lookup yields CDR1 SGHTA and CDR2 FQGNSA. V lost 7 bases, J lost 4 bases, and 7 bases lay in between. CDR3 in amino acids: CASTGTETQYF. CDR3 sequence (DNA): TGTGCCAGCACCGGGACAGAGACCCAGTACTTC.

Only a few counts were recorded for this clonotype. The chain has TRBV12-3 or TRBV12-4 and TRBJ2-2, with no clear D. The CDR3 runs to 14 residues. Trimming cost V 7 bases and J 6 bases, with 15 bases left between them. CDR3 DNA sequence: TGTGCCAGCACCTCCTCCTGGAGTCCCGGGGAGCTGTTTTTT. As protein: CASTSSWSPGELFF.

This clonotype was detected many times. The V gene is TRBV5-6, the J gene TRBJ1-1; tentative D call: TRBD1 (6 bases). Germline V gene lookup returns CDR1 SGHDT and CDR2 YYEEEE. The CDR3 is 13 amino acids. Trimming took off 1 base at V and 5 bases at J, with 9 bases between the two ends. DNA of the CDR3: TGTGCCAGCAGCTTGTGGGGGGCTACTGAAGCTTTCTTT. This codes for CASSLWGATEAFF.

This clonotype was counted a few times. The CDR3 loop is CASSYSGGTGELFF. The DNA of the CDR3 is TGTGCCAGCAGTTACTCCGGCGGCACCGGGGAGCTGTTTTTT. The chain employs TRBV6-5 and TRBJ2-2; D is uncertain. Between the trimmed V and J ends, which lost 0 bases and 4 bases, there was a span of 6 bases. Germline V gene data show CDR1 as MNHEY and CDR2 as SVGAGI. This CDR3 region has 14 residues.

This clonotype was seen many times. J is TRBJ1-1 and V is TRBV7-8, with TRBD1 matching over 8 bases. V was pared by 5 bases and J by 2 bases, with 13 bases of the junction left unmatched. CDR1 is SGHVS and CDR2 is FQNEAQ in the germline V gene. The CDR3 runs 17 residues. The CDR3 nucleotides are TGTGCCAGCAGCCCAAGATTAACGACAGGGGCAAACACTGAAGCTTTCTTT. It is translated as CASSPRLTTGANTEAFF.

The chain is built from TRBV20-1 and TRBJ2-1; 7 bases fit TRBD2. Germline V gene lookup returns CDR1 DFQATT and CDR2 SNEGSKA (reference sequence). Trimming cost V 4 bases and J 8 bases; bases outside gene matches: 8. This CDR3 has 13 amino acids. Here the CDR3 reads CSAMAGAGHEQFF. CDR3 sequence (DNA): TGCAGTGCTATGGCGGGAGCGGGCCATGAGCAGTTCTTC.

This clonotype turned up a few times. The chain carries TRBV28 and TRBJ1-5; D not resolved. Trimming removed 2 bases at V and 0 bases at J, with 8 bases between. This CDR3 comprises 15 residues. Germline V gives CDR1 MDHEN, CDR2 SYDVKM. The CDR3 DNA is TGTGCCAGCAGTTTAGAGAGCTATAGCAATCAGCCCCAGCATTTT. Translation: CASSLESYSNQPQHF.

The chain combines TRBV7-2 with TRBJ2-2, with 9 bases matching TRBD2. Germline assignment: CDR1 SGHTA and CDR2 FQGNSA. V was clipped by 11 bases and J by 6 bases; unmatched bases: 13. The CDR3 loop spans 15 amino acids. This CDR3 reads CAGSGTSTPAGELFF. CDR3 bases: TGTGCCGGGAGCGGGACTAGCACTCCCGCCGGGGAGCTGTTTTTT. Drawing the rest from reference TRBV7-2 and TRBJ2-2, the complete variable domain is GAGVSQSPSNKVTEKGKDVELRCDPISGHTALYWYRQSLGQGLEFLIYFQGNSAPDKSGLPSDRFSAERTGGSVSTLTIQRTQQEDSAVYLCAGSGTSTPAGELFFGEGSRLTVL.

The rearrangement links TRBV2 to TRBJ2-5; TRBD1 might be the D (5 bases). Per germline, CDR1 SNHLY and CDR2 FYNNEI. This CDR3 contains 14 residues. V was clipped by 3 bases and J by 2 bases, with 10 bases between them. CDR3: CASSEMQGQETQYF. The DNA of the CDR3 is TGTGCCAGCAGTGAGATGCAGGGTCAAGAGACCCAGTACTTC.

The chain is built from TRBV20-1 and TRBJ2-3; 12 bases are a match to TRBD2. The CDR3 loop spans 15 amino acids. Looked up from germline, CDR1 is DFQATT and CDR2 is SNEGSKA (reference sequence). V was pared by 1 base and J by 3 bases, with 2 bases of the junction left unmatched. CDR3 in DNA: TGCAGTGCTAGAGCGGGACTAGCGGGTACAGATACGCAGTATTTT. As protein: CSARAGLAGTDTQYF.

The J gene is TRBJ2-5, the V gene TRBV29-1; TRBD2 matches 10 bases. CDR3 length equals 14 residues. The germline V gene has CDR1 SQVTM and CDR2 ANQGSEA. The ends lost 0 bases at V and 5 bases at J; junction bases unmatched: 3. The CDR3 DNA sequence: TGCAGCGTTGAAGAAGTTAGCGGGGGGGAGACCCAGTACTTC. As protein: CSVEEVSGGETQYF.

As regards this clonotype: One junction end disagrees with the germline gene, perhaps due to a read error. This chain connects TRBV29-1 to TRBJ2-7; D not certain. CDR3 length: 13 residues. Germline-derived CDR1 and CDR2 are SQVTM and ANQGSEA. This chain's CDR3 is CSVEGLHTYEQCF. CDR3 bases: TGCAGCGTTGAAGGACTGCATACCTACGAGCAGTGCTTC.

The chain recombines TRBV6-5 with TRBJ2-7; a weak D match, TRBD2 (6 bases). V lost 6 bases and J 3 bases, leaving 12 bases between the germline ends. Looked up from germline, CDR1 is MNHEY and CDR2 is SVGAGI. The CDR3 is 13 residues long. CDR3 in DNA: TGTGCCAGCAGGTCTCACGGGAGCTACGAGCAGTACTTC. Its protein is CASRSHGSYEQYF.

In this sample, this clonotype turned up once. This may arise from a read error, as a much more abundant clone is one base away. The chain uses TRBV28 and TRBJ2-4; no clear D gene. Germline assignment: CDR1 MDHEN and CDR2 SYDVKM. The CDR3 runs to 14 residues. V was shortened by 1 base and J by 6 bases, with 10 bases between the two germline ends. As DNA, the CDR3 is TGTGCCAGCAGTTTATCCGGAACCAGAAACATTCAGTACTTC. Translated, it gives CASSLSGTRNIQYF.

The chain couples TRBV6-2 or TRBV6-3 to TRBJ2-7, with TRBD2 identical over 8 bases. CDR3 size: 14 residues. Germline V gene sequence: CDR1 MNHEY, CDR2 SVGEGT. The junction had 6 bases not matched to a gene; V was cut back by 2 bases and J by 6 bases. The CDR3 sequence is CASSYAGGGREQYF. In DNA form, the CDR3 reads TGTGCCAGCAGTTACGCGGGAGGCGGTCGCGAGCAGTACTTC.

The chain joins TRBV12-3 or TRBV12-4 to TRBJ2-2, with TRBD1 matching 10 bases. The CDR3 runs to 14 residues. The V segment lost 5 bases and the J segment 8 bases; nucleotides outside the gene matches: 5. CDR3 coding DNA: TGTGCCAGCAGTACGGACAGGGGGGCGGGGGAGCTGTTTTTT. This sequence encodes CASSTDRGAGELFF.

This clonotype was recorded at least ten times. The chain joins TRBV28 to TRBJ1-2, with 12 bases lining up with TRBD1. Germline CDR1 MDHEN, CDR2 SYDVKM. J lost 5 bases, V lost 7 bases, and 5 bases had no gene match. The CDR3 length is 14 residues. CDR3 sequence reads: CASTGTGGYYGYTF. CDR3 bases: TGTGCCAGCACGGGGACAGGGGGCTATTATGGCTACACCTTC.

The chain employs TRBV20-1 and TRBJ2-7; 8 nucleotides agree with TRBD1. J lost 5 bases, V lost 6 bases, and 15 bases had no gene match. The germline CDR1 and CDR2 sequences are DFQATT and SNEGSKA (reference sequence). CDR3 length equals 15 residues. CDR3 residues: CSASSPGTGVNEQYF. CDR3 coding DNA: TGCAGTGCATCATCCCCTGGGACAGGCGTTAACGAGCAGTACTTC.

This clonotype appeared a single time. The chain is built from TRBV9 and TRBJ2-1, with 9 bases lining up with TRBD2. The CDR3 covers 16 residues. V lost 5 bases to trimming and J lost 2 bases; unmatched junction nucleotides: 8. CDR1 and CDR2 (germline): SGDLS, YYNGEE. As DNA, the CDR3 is TGTGCCAGCAGTATGGCGGGAGGGTCCCCCTACAATGAGCAGTTCTTC. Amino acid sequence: CASSMAGGSPYNEQFF.